This TCR beta chain was found in a study of blood T cell repertoires in COVID-19. Original handling: How many nucleated cells were present was estimated from reference gene primer amplification. The method was immunoSEQ multiplex PCR; TCRdb's version includes in-frame clones alone and lacks a portion of them. That table gives V, J and clone size, and the DNA gave D and trimming. The sample contains approximately 200,000 clones, about four fifths of which appear only once. Seattle-derived patients entered the study during active infection and were followed longitudinally. Trimming cost V 3 bases and J 2 bases, with 22 bases left between them. Looked up from germline, CDR1 is KGHSH and CDR2 is LQKENI. The CDR3 covers 18 residues.

The clonotype was recovered from a woman aged 40 to 50 with COVID-19, enrolled during active disease. Material for sequencing was peripheral blood. The rearrangement links TRBV18 to TRBJ1-2; D is possibly TRBD1 (6 bases). The CDR3: CASSPYMDSWTENYGYTF. CDR3 in DNA: TGTGCCAGCTCACCGTACATGGACAGCTGGACAGAAAACTATGGCTACACCTTC.